This record covers a single TCR beta chain. The sample holds one count of this clone. The antigen it binds to is not known. No base quality information exists; no much larger clone differs at one position. The data were taken from a study of radiation and T cells in renal cell carcinoma (TCRdb year 2020). General notes on the study: TCR beta sequencing covered 55 or so samples in total, comprising around 25 tumors and about 27 peripheral blood samples. Across all 50 or so samples, several million unique CDR3 nucleotide sequences encoding 2 million to 3 million unique CDR3 amino acid sequences were identified. The final blood draw took place at 4 weeks after radiation, the same time as nephrectomy.

Following the manufacturer's recommendations, the immunoSEQ kit was used to generate TCR beta libraries from genomic DNA. For library preparation, a first multiplex PCR was performed with proprietary primers, followed by a second PCR in which unique barcodes were added, and bead cleanups were performed after each round. Each sample batch included a kit-provided positive control reaction and a negative control reaction. The final libraries underwent checking on an Agilent 4200 TapeStation D1000 ScreenTape, volumetric pooling, and quantification by qPCR. Sequencing was performed on an Illumina NextSeq500 using a MidOutput 150-cycle cartridge, with 156 Read1 cycles, 15 Index1 cycles, and the kit custom primers. The pooled library was loaded at roughly 0.9 pM with approximately 20% PhiX control spiked in. The paper's data handling went like this. Vendor-processed data were analyzed in R, and a clonotype was defined as all T cells sharing the same CDR3 nucleotide sequence. In the clone abundance analyses, frequencies in each sample were normalized to that sample's 10,000 most abundant clones. Public T cell clones, averaging fewer than five per sample, were removed before analysis. Tumor-enriched and baseline blood-enriched clonotypes were defined by at least a 32-fold difference in abundance between compartments. A beta-binomial differential abundance model was used to identify clonotypes that were expanded or contracted between blood time points. Tumor-blood repertoire similarity was measured with the Baroni-Urbani and Buser coefficient, and group comparisons used two-tailed Wilcoxon tests in R. TCRdb stores this immuneACCESS table with in-frame sequences only. Part of the clones is absent; in the studies checked, under half of the shortfall reflects unresolved V genes, and no reason is known for the rest. V and J calls and clone size are given by that table; D and trimming were obtained from the DNA. The sample records around 29,000 clones, approximately 84% of which are singletons. The ten largest account for around a third of the sample.

The paper as a whole reports these results and caveats: Because no pretreatment tumor biopsies were available, whether clonotypes were present in the tumor at baseline could not be determined. An increase in top tumor clonotypes in blood was observed from baseline to 2 weeks post-radiation, followed by contraction by 4 weeks, which was taken to suggest transient expansion of tumor-resident clones. Tracking of blood repertoire dynamics stopped at roughly 29 days after treatment, with no follow-up past that point. Because the trial had a single-armed design, the trial could not examine how radiation dose or scheduling affected the TCR repertoire.

Reading from cysteine to phenylalanine, the CDR3 counts 13 amino acids. The DNA shown is the 39-base CDR3, in frame from base 1. Between the V and J ends, shortened by 8 bases and 2 bases respectively, the junction contains 12 bases. CDR1 and CDR2 were assigned from the germline V gene as SNHLY and FYNNEI. This specimen's time point label, per the study, means: blood 4 weeks post-SBRT, at nephrectomy. The sample's treatment or condition label, in plain terms: 15 Gy SBRT to primary tumor, nephrectomy 4 weeks later. The samples were drawn from a clinical trial, where primary renal cell carcinomas were treated with 15 Gy of stereotactic body radiation therapy and then removed by nephrectomy 4 weeks afterward. Serial peripheral blood from radiation-treated patients was sampled at baseline, 2 weeks and 4 weeks after SBRT to track tumor-enriched clonotypes. All patients had renal cell carcinoma with clear cell pathology. Genomic DNA for TCR sequencing was prepared using the QIAamp DNA Blood Mini Kit (Qiagen). Samples were included in the analyses only if all quality control checks were passed.

The rearrangement combines TRBV2 with TRBJ1-1; there is no confident call for the D gene. Here the sequenced sample was blood, taken from a patient whose treatment included radiotherapy and nephrectomy. This sequence was found in a man aged 55 to 69 with renal cell carcinoma. The sequenced DNA: TGTGCCAGCTGTAGTGAGGGTAACACTGAAGCTTTCTTT. Translation gives CASCSEGNTEAFF.